These 30 T cell receptor beta chains came from one sample sequenced in a study of T cell responses to AZD1222 COVID-19 vaccine. Data came from immunoSEQ multiplex PCR; TCRdb stores just in-frame clones and leaves some out. This table holds roughly 150,000 clones, around 92% found once. The sample consisted of peripheral blood, taken 28 days after the second AZD1222 dose. The source of these receptors is an adult who received the AZD1222 COVID-19 vaccine.

This chain connects TRBV18 to TRBJ1-1, with 8 positions matching TRBD1. This CDR3 spans 14 amino acids. Germline V gene lookup returns CDR1 KGHSH and CDR2 LQKENI. V dropped 3 bases and J dropped 3; count of bases not matched to a gene: 3. The CDR3 nucleotides read TGTGCCAGCTCACCGTTACAGGGGGACACTGAAGCTTTCTTT. It is translated as CASSPLQGDTEAFF.

This rearrangement joins TRBV6-2 or TRBV6-3 to TRBJ2-7, with TRBD1 matching 8 bases. CDR3 size: 15 residues. The junction had 4 bases not matched to a gene; V was cut back by 0 bases and J by 3 bases. The germline CDR1 and CDR2 sequences are MNHEY and SVGEGT. CDR3 region: CASSYSTGASYEQYF. As DNA, the CDR3 is TGTGCCAGCAGTTACTCGACAGGGGCAAGCTACGAGCAGTACTTC.

The V and J genes are TRBV7-3 and TRBJ1-1, with a tentative D call TRBD1 (5 bases). The ends were cut back, 2 bases at V and 4 bases at J, with 8 bases in the middle. There are 13 residues in the CDR3. CDR1 is SGHTA and CDR2 is FQGTGA in the germline V gene. In nucleotides, the CDR3 is TGTGCCAGCAGCTTAGGGGGAAGCACTGAAGCTTTCTTT. Translated: CASSLGGSTEAFF.

Concerning this clone: One end of the junction varies from germline; a read error may be responsible. This chain links TRBV20-1 with TRBJ2-5; D ambiguous. The V gene's germline CDR1 is DFQATT and CDR2 SNEGSKA (reference sequence). The CDR3 runs to 11 residues. For the CDR3, the DNA is TGCAGTGCTACCCTCCAAGCGACCCAGTACTTC. Translated, it gives CSATLQATQYF.

CDR3 DNA sequence: TGTGCCAGCAGTTCCCAGAGGAACACTGAAGCTTTCTTT. Amino acids: CASSSQRNTEAFF. The chain links TRBV6-2 or TRBV6-3 to TRBJ1-1; D unresolved. The CDR3 is 13 amino acids. Germline lookup yields CDR1 MNHEY and CDR2 SVGEGT. V was cut by 4 bases and J by 1 base, with 7 bases left in between.

The chain carries TRBV6-6 and TRBJ1-1, with 12 bases identical to TRBD1. Germline CDR1 MNHNY, CDR2 SVGAGI (reference sequence). CDR3 size: 17 residues. V lost 5 bases and J lost 5; bases outside the gene matches: 12. The CDR3 reads CASSRSSGTGGNTEAFF. CDR3 bases: TGTGCCAGCAGTCGTTCTTCCGGGACAGGGGGCAATACTGAAGCTTTCTTT.

This clone came up once. The V and J genes are TRBV11-1 and TRBJ1-1; 9 nucleotides agree with TRBD1. Germline values: CDR1 SGHAT, CDR2 FQDESV (reference sequence). The CDR3 is 14 amino acids. V lost 7 bases and J lost 5; bases outside the gene matches: 8. CDR3 loop: CASTGRTGVTEAFF. The CDR3 DNA reads as TGTGCCAGCACCGGTCGGACAGGGGTAACTGAAGCTTTCTTT.

The chain uses TRBV21-1 and TRBJ1-6. TRBV21-1 represents a pseudogene. This CDR3 region has 13 residues. CDR3 protein: CASPRVWSSPLHF. The CDR3, as DNA: TGTGCCAGCCCCCGGGTTTGGAGTTCACCCCTCCACTTT.

The gene calls are TRBV18 and TRBJ2-5, with D perhaps TRBD2 (6 bases). Trimming removed 9 bases from V and 4 bases from J, with 18 bases in between. This CDR3 is built from 14 residues. CDR1 and CDR2 (germline): KGHSH, LQKENI. The CDR3 DNA reads as TGTGCCAGTCATACGGGGCCGGAGGGAGAGACCCAGTACTTC. Encoded protein: CASHTGPEGETQYF.

V usage is TRBV6-6 and J usage is TRBJ1-3, with D uncertain. The V end was cut by 7 bases, the J end by 3 bases, with 10 bases between. In germline, CDR1 is MNHNY, CDR2 SVGAGI (reference sequence). The CDR3 is 13 residues long. CDR3 protein: CASIMSVGNTIYF. The CDR3 DNA reads TGTGCCAGCATTATGAGTGTTGGAAACACCATATATTTT.

The gene calls are TRBV9 and TRBJ1-2; D possibly corresponds to TRBD1 (6 bases). The ends were cut back, 0 bases at V and 2 bases at J, with 11 bases in the middle. The CDR3 consists of 15 residues. Germline-derived CDR1 and CDR2 are SGDLS and YYNGEE. This CDR3 reads CASSVDGGLNYGYTF. CDR3 DNA: TGTGCCAGCAGCGTAGATGGGGGGCTGAACTATGGCTACACCTTC.

V and J are TRBV5-6 and TRBJ2-5; D gene ambiguous. In germline, CDR1 is SGHDT, CDR2 YYEEEE. CDR3 length equals 13 residues. V gave up 3 bases and J gave up 7 bases, with 13 bases separating them. The CDR3 DNA follows: TGTGCCAGCAGCTCCCTAGGTGCCCCGACCCAGTACTTC. This sequence encodes CASSSLGAPTQYF.

The J gene is TRBJ2-3, the V gene TRBV30; TRBD2 agrees at 7 bases. This CDR3 contains 13 residues. The J segment lost 7 bases and the V segment lost 2 bases, leaving 6 bases of the junction unmatched. Germline CDR1 is GTSNPN and CDR2 is SVGIG (reference sequence). CDR3 sequence (DNA): TGTGCCTGGAGTTCAAAAGCGGGGCATACGCAGTATTTT. Its translation is CAWSSKAGHTQYF.

CDR3 residues: CASSLLVLAGGYNEQFF. The CDR3 nucleotides are TGTGCCAGTAGTCTTCTAGTCCTAGCGGGGGGTTACAATGAGCAGTTCTTC. The chain couples TRBV19 to TRBJ2-1; 11 nucleotides align to TRBD2. J gave up 4 bases and V 5 bases, and 10 bases lay outside the gene matches. This CDR3 is 17 amino acids long. Germline values: CDR1 LNHDA, CDR2 SQIVND (reference sequence).

The chain combines TRBV7-2 with TRBJ1-1, with TRBD1 as a possible D gene (5 bases). V was cut by 0 bases and J by 0 bases, with 8 bases left in between. The CDR3 runs 15 residues. CDR1 is SGHTA and CDR2 is FQGNSA in the germline V gene. The CDR3 region has the DNA TGTGCCAGCAGCTTAGCGGGGGTCATGAACACTGAAGCTTTCTTT. It is translated as CASSLAGVMNTEAFF. Drawing the rest from reference TRBV7-2 and TRBJ1-1, the complete variable domain is GAGVSQSPSNKVTEKGKDVELRCDPISGHTALYWYRQSLGQGLEFLIYFQGNSAPDKSGLPSDRFSAERTGGSVSTLTIQRTQQEDSAVYLCASSLAGVMNTEAFFGQGTRLTVV.

The rearrangement joins TRBV12-5 to TRBJ2-7; 10 nucleotides line up with TRBD1. J was trimmed by 1 base and V by 9 bases; bases with no gene match: 12. The CDR3 covers 16 residues. From germline, CDR1 is LGHNT and CDR2 FRNRAP. Here the CDR3 DNA reads TGTGCTAGCTTAGCCCAGCCGGGACAGGGGTCCTACGAGCAGTACTTC. Its protein product is CASLAQPGQGSYEQYF.

Comment on this clone: Other nucleotide sequences in the sample specify the same CDR3. The rearrangement joins TRBV30 to TRBJ1-2; D is undetermined. Trimming shortened V by 0 bases and J by 1 base, and 6 bases separated the two germline ends. CDR1 and CDR2 (germline): GTSNPN, SVGIG (reference sequence). The CDR3 totals 13 residues. The CDR3: CAWSVGSNYGYTF. The CDR3 nucleotides are TGTGCCTGGAGTGTGGGCAGTAACTATGGCTACACCTTC.

CDR3 coding DNA: TGTGCCAGCAGCGGGACTAACCAAGAGACCCAGTACTTC. Its translation is CASSGTNQETQYF. The V gene is TRBV9, the J gene TRBJ2-5; D is perhaps TRBD2 (6 bases). CDR3 length equals 13 residues. Deletions cut 3 bases from V and 0 bases from J, with 6 bases between. Germline V gene sequence: CDR1 SGDLS, CDR2 YYNGEE.

The chain is built from TRBV7-8 and TRBJ1-2, with D tentatively TRBD1 (5 bases). The V end was cut by 5 bases, the J end by 8 bases, with 21 bases between. Germline V lookup: CDR1 SGHVS, CDR2 FQNEAQ. This CDR3 has 15 amino acids. The CDR3 reads CASSPGVRVIDGYTF. The DNA of the CDR3 is TGTGCCAGCAGCCCCGGTGTCAGGGTAATCGACGGCTACACCTTC.

V gene TRBV25-1 combines with J gene TRBJ1-4; D uncertain. Germline values: CDR1 MGHDK, CDR2 SYGVNS. The V gene lost 1 base and the J gene lost 4 bases, with 10 bases spanning the gap. CDR3 size: 15 residues. The CDR3, as DNA: TGTGCCAGCAGTGAATCGGGCAGGAGTAATGAAAAACTGTTTTTT. This sequence encodes CASSESGRSNEKLFF.

The V call is TRBV2, the J call TRBJ1-1; D perhaps matches TRBD1 (6 bases). CDR1 and CDR2 (germline): SNHLY, FYNNEI. Trimming stripped 5 bases from V and 4 bases from J, with 11 bases between. CDR3 length: 13 amino acids. The CDR3 DNA sequence: TGTGCCAGCAGTTCTCAAGGGGGCACTGAAGCTTTCTTT. Amino acid sequence: CASSSQGGTEAFF.

This sequence joins TRBV3-1 (or the pseudogene TRBV3-2) and TRBJ2-1; D is ambiguous. Germline assignment: CDR1 LGHDT and CDR2 YNNKEL (reference sequence). CDR3 length: 14 amino acids. Trimming removed 0 bases from V and 3 bases from J, with 6 bases in between. The CDR3 reads CASSQDTGYNEQFF. CDR3 bases: TGTGCCAGCAGCCAAGATACGGGCTACAATGAGCAGTTCTTC.

The rearrangement uses TRBV27 and TRBJ2-7; no reliable D call. V gave up 2 bases and J gave up 2 bases, with 13 bases separating them. Germline assignment: CDR1 MNHEY and CDR2 SMNVEV (reference sequence). This CDR3 has 15 amino acids. DNA of the CDR3: TGTGCCAGCAGTTTAGCCCGGGTCCGAACCTACGAGCAGTACTTC. Its protein product is CASSLARVRTYEQYF.

This sequence joins TRBV5-1 and TRBJ2-6; D perhaps matches TRBD2 (5 bases). The germline V gene has CDR1 SGHRS and CDR2 YFSETQ. Trimming removed 5 bases from V and 3 bases from J, with 18 bases in between. The CDR3 spans 17 residues. CDR3 amino acids: CASSRSGYSFGANVLTF. CDR3 nucleotides: TGCGCCAGCAGTCGATCGGGGTACAGTTTTGGGGCCAACGTCCTGACTTTC.

The chain carries TRBV14 and TRBJ2-1, with 7 bases fitting TRBD2. This CDR3 has 15 amino acids. From germline, CDR1 is SGHDN and CDR2 FVKESK. With 4 bases clipped from V and 4 bases from J, the junction kept 7 bases outside the gene matches. The CDR3 is CASSPRGGGYNEQFF. The CDR3 nucleotides read TGTGCCAGCAGCCCTAGAGGCGGGGGTTACAATGAGCAGTTCTTC.

V is TRBV19 and J is TRBJ2-7; possibly TRBD1 for D (7 bases). With 2 bases removed from V and 5 bases from J, the gap between germline ends came to 13 bases. The V gene's germline CDR1 is LNHDA and CDR2 SQIVND (reference sequence). CDR3 length equals 14 residues. CDR3 residues: CASSINSRGDEQYF. The CDR3 DNA sequence: TGTGCCAGTAGTATAAACAGCAGGGGGGACGAGCAGTACTTC.

The chain has TRBV10-3 and TRBJ2-3; D uncertain. The germline V gene has CDR1 ENHRY and CDR2 SYGVKD. V lost 7 bases and J 0 bases, leaving 11 bases between the germline ends. This CDR3 spans 14 amino acids. In nucleotides, the CDR3 is TGTGCCATCATGCCAGGAACTAGCACAGATACGCAGTATTTT. Encoded protein: CAIMPGTSTDTQYF.

The V gene is TRBV6-1, the J gene TRBJ2-5, with D tentatively TRBD2 (6 bases). V dropped 4 bases and J dropped 3 bases, with 21 bases sitting between them. Per the germline V gene, CDR1 is MNHNS and CDR2 is SASEGT. CDR3 size: 17 residues. CDR3: CASSGFTRLESEETQYF. Written as DNA, the CDR3 is TGTGCCAGCAGTGGTTTCACTCGACTAGAGTCCGAAGAGACCCAGTACTTC.

The V gene is TRBV29-1, the J gene TRBJ2-7, with D perhaps given as TRBD1 or TRBD2 (5 bases each). V lost 8 bases and J lost 3, with 23 bases in between. Per germline, CDR1 SQVTM and CDR2 ANQGSEA. The CDR3 totals 15 residues. In DNA, the CDR3 is TGCAGCATCCGGTTTCGGGACCGATTGGGCTACGAGCAGTACTTC. Encoded protein: CSIRFRDRLGYEQYF.

V usage is TRBV27 and J usage is TRBJ2-5; D is possibly TRBD1 or TRBD2 (7 bases each). Germline CDR1 is MNHEY and CDR2 is SMNVEV (reference sequence). The CDR3 extends over 16 amino acids. V was clipped by 3 bases and J by 4 bases, with 18 bases between them. CDR3: CASSFWAQGGLETQYF. Here the CDR3 DNA reads TGTGCCAGCAGTTTTTGGGCCCAGGGGGGGTTAGAGACCCAGTACTTC.